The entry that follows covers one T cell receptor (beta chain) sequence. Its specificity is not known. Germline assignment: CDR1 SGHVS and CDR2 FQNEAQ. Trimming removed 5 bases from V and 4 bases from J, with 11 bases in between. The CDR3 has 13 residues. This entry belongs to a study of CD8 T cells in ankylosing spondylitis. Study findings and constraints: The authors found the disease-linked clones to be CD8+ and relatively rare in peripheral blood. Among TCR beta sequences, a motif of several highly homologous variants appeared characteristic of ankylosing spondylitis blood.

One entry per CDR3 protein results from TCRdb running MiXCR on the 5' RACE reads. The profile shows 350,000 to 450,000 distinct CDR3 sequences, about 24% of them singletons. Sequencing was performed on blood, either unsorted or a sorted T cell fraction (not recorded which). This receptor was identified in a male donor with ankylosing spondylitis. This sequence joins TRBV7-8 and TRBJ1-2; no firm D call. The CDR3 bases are TGTGCCAGCAGCCCCTTTAGGGCCTATGGCTACACCTTC. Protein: CASSPFRAYGYTF.